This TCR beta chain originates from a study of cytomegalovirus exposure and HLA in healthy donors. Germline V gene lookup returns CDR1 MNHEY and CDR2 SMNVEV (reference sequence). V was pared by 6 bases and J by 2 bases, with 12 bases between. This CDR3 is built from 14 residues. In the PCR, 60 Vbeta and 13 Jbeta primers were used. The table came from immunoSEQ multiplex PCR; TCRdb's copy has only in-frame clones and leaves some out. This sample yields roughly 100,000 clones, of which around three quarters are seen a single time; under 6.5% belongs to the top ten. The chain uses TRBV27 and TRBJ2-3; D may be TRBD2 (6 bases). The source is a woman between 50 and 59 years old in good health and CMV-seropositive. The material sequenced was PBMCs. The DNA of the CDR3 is TGTGCCAGCAGCCGGGACTTTTACACAGATACGCAGTATTTT. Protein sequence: CASSRDFYTDTQYF.